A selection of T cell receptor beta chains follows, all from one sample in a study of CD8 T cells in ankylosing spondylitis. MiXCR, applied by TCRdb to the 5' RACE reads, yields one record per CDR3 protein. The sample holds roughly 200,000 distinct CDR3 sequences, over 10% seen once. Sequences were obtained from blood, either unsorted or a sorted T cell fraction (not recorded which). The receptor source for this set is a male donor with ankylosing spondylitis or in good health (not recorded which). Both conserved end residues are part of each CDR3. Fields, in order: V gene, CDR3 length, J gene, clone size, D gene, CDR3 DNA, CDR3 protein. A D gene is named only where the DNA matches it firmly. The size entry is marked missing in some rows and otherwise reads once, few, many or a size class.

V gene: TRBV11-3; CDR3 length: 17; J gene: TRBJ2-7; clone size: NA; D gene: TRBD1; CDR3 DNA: TGTGCCAGCAGCTTAGAAGGGGCCGGGACAGGCCCCTACGAGCAGTACTTC; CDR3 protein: CASSLEGAGTGPYEQYF
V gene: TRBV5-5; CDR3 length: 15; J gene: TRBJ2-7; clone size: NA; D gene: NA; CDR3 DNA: TGTGCCAGCAGCTTGTTCGATTGGAGCTGGTACGAGCAGTACTTC; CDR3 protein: CASSLFDWSWYEQYF
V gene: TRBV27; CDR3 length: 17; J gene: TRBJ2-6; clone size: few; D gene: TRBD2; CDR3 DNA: TGTGCCAGCAGTTTCGGACTAGCGGGAGCTGGGGCCAACGTCCTGACTTTC; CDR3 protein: CASSFGLAGAGANVLTF
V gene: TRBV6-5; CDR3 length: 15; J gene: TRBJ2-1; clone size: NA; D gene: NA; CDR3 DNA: TGTGCCAGCAGTTACTCGGGGGGGCCCTACAATGAGCAGTTCTTC; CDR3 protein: CASSYSGGPYNEQFF
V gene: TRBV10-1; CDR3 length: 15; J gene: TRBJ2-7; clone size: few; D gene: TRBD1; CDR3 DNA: TGCGCCAGCAGCGCCTTCGGACAGGGCTTCTACGAGCAGTACTTC; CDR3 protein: CASSAFGQGFYEQYF
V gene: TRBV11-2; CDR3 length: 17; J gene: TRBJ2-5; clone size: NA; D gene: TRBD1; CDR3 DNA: TGTGCCAGCAGCTTACTCTGGACAGGGGTGGTGAGCGAGACCCAGTACTTC; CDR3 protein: CASSLLWTGVVSETQYF
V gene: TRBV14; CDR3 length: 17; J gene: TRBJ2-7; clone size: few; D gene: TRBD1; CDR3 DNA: TGTGCCAGCAGCCAAGAAGTTCTAGGGGACAGGGAGTACGAGCAGTACTTC; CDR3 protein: CASSQEVLGDREYEQYF
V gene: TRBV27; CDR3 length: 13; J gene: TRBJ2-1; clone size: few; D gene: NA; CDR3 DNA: TGTGCCAGCATGGGGGTGAGCATCAATGAGCAGTTCTTC; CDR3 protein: CASMGVSINEQFF
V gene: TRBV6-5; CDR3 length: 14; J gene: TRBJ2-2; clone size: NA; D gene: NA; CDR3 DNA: TGTGCCAGCAGTTACGGCCTACAAGACGGGGAGCTGTTTTTT; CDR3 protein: CASSYGLQDGELFF
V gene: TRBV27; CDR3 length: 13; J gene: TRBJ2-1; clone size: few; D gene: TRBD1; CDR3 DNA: TGTGCCATCCGGGACAGGGGGATCGATGAGCAGTTCTTC; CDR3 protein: CAIRDRGIDEQFF
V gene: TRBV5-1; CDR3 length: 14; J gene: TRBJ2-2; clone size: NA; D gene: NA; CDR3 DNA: TGCGCCAGCAGCGAGGAGGTTAACACCGGGGAGCTGTTTTTT; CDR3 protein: CASSEEVNTGELFF
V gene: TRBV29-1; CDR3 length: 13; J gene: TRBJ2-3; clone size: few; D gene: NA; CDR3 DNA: TGCAGCGCGAGCGGCTTTAGCACAGATACGCAGTATTTT; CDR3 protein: CSASGFSTDTQYF
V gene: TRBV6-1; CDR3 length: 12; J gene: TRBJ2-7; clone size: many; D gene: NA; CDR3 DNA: TGTGCCAGCAGTGAAGCGAGTTACGAGCAGTACTTC; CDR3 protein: CASSEASYEQYF
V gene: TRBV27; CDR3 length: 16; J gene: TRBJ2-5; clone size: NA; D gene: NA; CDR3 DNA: TGTGCCAGCAGTCCCACGACGAGGGCCTTAAAAGAGACCCAGTACTTC; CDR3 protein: CASSPTTRALKETQYF